This T cell receptor (beta chain) was recovered during a study of cytomegalovirus exposure and HLA in healthy donors. CDR1 is SGHNT, CDR2 YYREEE, per germline (reference sequence). With V trimmed by 5 bases and J by 4 bases, 14 bases remained unmatched. There are 17 residues in the CDR3. A remark on this clone: Its target is unknown.

General study points: Differences between HLA loci emerged in a later analysis of TCR association rates, with DRB1 most and HLA-C fewest.

The PCR employed 60 Vbeta primers together with 13 Jbeta primers. Repertoires were generated with immunoSEQ multiplex PCR, while TCRdb's copy carries only in-frame clones and drops some. Here the sample spans about 98,000 clones, more than 60% being singletons. The chain recombines TRBV5-4 with TRBJ2-2, with TRBD1 matching 7 bases. The specimen sequenced was PBMCs. The sequence derives from a man aged 55 to 70 in good health and CMV-seropositive. The DNA of the CDR3 is TGTGCCAGCAGATCCGGGTCGACACCAGGGGGCACCGGGGAGCTGTTTTTT. This codes for CASRSGSTPGGTGELFF.